This TCR beta chain emerged from a study of blood T cell repertoires in COVID-19. The protocol was immunoSEQ multiplex PCR, while the TCRdb copy is restricted to in-frame clones and leaves out a portion. The sample includes tens of thousands of clones, about nine tenths of them seen just once. Trimming cost V 8 bases and J 5 bases, with 15 bases left between them. CDR3 length: 13 residues. CDR1 is MDHEN and CDR2 is SYDVKM in the germline V gene. The specimen was peripheral blood. The chain carries TRBV28 and TRBJ1-2; a weak D match, TRBD1 (5 bases). This receptor was taken from a male donor with acute or convalescent COVID-19. This CDR3 is CASGNAGLYGYTF. Here the CDR3 DNA reads TGTGCCAGCGGGAATGCAGGGCTGTATGGCTACACCTTC.